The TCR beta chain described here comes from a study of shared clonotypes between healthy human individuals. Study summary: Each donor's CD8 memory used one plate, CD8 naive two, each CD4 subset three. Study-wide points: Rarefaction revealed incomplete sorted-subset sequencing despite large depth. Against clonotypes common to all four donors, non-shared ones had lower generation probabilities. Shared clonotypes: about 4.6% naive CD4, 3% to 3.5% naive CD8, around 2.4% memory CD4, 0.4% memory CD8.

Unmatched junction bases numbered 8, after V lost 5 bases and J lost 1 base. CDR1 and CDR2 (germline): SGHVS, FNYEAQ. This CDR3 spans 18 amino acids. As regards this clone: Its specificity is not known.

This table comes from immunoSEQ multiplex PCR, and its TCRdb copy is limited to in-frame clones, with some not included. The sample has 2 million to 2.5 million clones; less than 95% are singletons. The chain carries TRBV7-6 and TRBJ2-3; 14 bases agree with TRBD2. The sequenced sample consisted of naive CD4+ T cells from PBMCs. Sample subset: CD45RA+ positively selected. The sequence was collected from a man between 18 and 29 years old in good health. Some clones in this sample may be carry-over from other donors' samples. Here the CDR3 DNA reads TGTGCCAGCAGCGTTGGACTAGCGGGAGGTTTTGGCACAGATACGCAGTATTTT. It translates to CASSVGLAGGFGTDTQYF.